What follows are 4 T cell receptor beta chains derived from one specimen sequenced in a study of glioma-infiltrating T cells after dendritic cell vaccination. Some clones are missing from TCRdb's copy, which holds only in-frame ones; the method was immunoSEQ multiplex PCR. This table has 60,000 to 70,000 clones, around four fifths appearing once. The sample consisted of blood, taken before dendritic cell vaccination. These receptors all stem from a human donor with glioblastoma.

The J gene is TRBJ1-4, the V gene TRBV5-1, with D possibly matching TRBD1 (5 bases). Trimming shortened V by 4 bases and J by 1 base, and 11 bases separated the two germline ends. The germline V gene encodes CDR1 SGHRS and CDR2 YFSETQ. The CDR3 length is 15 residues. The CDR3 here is CASSDGGRTNEKLFF. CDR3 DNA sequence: TGCGCCAGCAGCGATGGGGGGAGAACTAATGAAAAACTGTTTTTT.

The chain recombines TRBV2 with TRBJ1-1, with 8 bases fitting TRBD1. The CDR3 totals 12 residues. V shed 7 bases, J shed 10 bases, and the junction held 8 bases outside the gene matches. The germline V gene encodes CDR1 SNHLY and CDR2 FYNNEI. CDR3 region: CASTQDRERAFF. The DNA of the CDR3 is TGTGCCAGCACCCAGGACAGGGAAAGAGCTTTCTTT.

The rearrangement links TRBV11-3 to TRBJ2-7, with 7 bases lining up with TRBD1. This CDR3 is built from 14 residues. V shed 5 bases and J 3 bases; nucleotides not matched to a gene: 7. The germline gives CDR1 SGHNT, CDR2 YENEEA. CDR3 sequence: CASSKETGNYEQYF. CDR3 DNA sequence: TGTGCCAGCAGCAAAGAGACAGGGAACTACGAGCAGTACTTC.

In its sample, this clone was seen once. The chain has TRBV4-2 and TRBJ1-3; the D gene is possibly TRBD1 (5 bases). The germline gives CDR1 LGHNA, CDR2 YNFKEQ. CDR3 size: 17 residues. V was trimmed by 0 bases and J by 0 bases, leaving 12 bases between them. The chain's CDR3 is CASSQDYRTSSGNTIYF. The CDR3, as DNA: TGTGCCAGCAGCCAAGATTACAGGACGAGCTCTGGAAACACCATATATTTT.